Sequencing of this T cell receptor (beta chain) was carried out in a study of control samples from healthy donors and cancer patients. The CDR3 runs 18 residues. In germline, CDR1 is LGHDT, CDR2 YNNKEL (reference sequence). Deletions cut 1 base from V and 0 bases from J, with 19 bases between. Some clones are missing from TCRdb's copy, which holds only in-frame ones; the method was immunoSEQ multiplex PCR. Of some 140,000 clones listed, over 85% are singletons. Material: blood. The sequence came from a man in his thirties or forties in good health. This chain uses TRBV3-1 (or the pseudogene TRBV3-2) with TRBJ2-7; tentatively, D is TRBD2 (6 bases). CDR3 sequence (DNA): TGTGCCAGCAGCCAAGGAATTGACGGGGGAGGACCCTCCTACGAGCAGTACTTC. Residues: CASSQGIDGGGPSYEQYF.